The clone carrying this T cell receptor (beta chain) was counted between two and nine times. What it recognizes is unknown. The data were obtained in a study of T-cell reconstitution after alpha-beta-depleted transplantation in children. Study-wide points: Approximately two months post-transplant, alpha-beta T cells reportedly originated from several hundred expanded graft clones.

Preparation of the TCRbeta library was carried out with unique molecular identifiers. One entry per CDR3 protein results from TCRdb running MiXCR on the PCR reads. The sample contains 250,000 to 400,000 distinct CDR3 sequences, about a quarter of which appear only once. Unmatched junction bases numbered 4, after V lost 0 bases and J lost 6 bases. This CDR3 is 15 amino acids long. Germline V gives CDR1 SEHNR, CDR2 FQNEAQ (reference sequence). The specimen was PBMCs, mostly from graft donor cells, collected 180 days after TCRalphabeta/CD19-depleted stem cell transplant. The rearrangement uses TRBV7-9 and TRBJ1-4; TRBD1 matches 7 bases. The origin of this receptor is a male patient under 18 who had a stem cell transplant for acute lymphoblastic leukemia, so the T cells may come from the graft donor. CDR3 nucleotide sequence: TGTGCCAGCAGCTTAGCTGACAGGGCATATGAAAAACTGTTTTTT. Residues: CASSLADRAYEKLFF. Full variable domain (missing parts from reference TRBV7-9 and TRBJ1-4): DTGVSQNPRHKITKRGQNVTFRCDPISEHNRLYWYRQTLGQGPEFLTYFQNEAQLEKSRLLSDRFSAERPKGSFSTLEIQRTEQGDSAMYLCASSLADRAYEKLFFGSGTQLSVL.